This T cell receptor (beta chain) was captured by sequencing in a study of blood T cell repertoires in COVID-19. Repertoires were generated with immunoSEQ multiplex PCR, while TCRdb's copy carries only in-frame clones and drops some. The sample records 250,000 or so clones, more than 70% being singletons. This clone occurred once. The length of the CDR3 is 14 residues. Trimming removed 3 bases from V and 4 bases from J, with 12 bases in between. The germline V gene has CDR1 KGHSH and CDR2 LQKENI. This clonotype was sampled from a woman aged 55-69 years with acute or convalescent COVID-19. Material for sequencing was peripheral blood. The chain couples TRBV18 to TRBJ1-1, with D perhaps matching TRBD1 (6 bases). The CDR3 loop is CASSPRTGTTEAFF. In DNA, the CDR3 is TGTGCCAGCTCACCCCGCACAGGGACCACTGAAGCTTTCTTT.